The rows below give T cell receptor beta chains drawn from one sample of a study of blood T cell repertoires in COVID-19. Sequencing was performed with immunoSEQ multiplex PCR; in TCRdb, only in-frame clones are kept and a portion is missing. The sample yields 290,000 or so clones, about 90% seen once. Sequenced input: PBMCs or T cells enriched from blood (not recorded which). These receptors came from a woman between 18 and 29 years old with acute COVID-19. Each CDR3 is given with its conserved first and last residue. Fields, in order: V gene, clone size, J gene, D gene, CDR3 DNA, CDR3 protein. A D gene is named only where the DNA matches it firmly. Clone size appears in some rows only: once, few, many, or a class for an expanded clone.

TRBV2,.,TRBJ1-5,TRBD1,TGTGCCAGCAGTGAAACTTGGGGCAGGGGGCTTAGTCAGCCCCAGCATTTT,CASSETWGRGLSQPQHF
TRBV24-1,.,TRBJ1-1,TRBD1,TGTGCCACCAGTGACACGGGACAGCTGGGAGCTTTCTTT,CATSDTGQLGAFF
TRBV19,few,TRBJ2-2,TRBD2,TGTGCCAGTAGCCGACTAGCGGGAGTATCCGGGGAGCTGTTTTTT,CASSRLAGVSGELFF
TRBV18,once,TRBJ2-7,.,TGTGCCAGCTCAGACGGGGGCTACGAGCAGTACTTC,CASSDGGYEQYF
TRBV20-1,.,TRBJ2-3,TRBD2,TGCAGTGCTAGTATGGTAGCGGGAGAAAGTACGCAGTATTTT,CSASMVAGESTQYF
TRBV3-1/TRBV3-2,once,TRBJ2-1,.,TGTGCCAGCAGCCAAGACTGGCTTGAGCAGTTCTTC,CASSQDWLEQFF
TRBV7-9,.,TRBJ1-1,TRBD1,TGTGCCAGCAGCCTACGGACAGGGGGCGCCGGGGGCACTGAAGCTTTCTTT,CASSLRTGGAGGTEAFF
TRBV24-1,.,TRBJ2-2,.,TGTGCCAAGACCGAAACAGGGAGTACCGGGGAGCTGTTTTTT,CAKTETGSTGELFF
TRBV4-1,.,TRBJ2-7,TRBD2,TGCGCCAGCAGCCAAGGCCTGCCGGGACTAGTTCCCTACGAGCAGTACTTC,CASSQGLPGLVPYEQYF
TRBV28,once,TRBJ1-5,.,TGTGCCAGCAGTTCCCCACAGGGCCAAGAGCCCCAGCATTTT,CASSSPQGQEPQHF
TRBV5-1,.,TRBJ2-1,TRBD1,TGCGCCAGCAGCTTGACAGGGGGCGCGACGAATGAGCAGTTCTTC,CASSLTGGATNEQFF
TRBV6-1,.,TRBJ2-7,TRBD2,TGTGCCAGCAGTGAAGGCGGGAGCTCCTACGAGCAGTACTTC,CASSEGGSSYEQYF
TRBV9,.,TRBJ2-7,TRBD2,TGTGCCAGCAGCGTAGGTCCAGCGGGAAGCTACGAGCAGTACTTC,CASSVGPAGSYEQYF
TRBV3-1/TRBV3-2,once,TRBJ1-6,.,TGTGCCAGCAGCCAAGAGGGTGCAGGGAAGACACCCCTCCACTTT,CASSQEGAGKTPLHF
TRBV2,.,TRBJ2-1,.,TGTGCCAGCGAGAGGGCGGGCGAGCAGTTCTTC,CASERAGEQFF
TRBV19,medium-sized,TRBJ1-2,.,TGTGCCAGTAGTCCAGGCCCCCCGCTGGGCTACACCTTC,CASSPGPPLGYTF
TRBV28,.,TRBJ1-2,.,TGTGCCAGCAGTCACTCTTTTCAATATGGCTACACCTTC,CASSHSFQYGYTF
TRBV28,.,TRBJ1-4,TRBD1,TGTGCCAGCATCCCGACAGGGGTATGGAGCGAAAAACTGTTTTTT,CASIPTGVWSEKLFF
TRBV7-3,.,TRBJ2-2,TRBD2,TGTGCCACCGCTAGCGGGCCCACCGGGGAGCTGTTTTTT,CATASGPTGELFF
TRBV28,.,TRBJ1-5,TRBD1,TGTGCCAGCAGTTTAGACAGGGAGGATCGGCCCCAGCATTTT,CASSLDREDRPQHF
TRBV6-6,once,TRBJ2-7,TRBD2,TGTGCCAGCAGTTACCCGGGACTAGCCACCTCCTACGAGCAGTACTTC,CASSYPGLATSYEQYF
TRBV19,.,TRBJ2-7,TRBD1,TGTGGGATGGACAGGACAAGTACGTGGTGGGAGCAGTACTTC,CGMDRTSTWWEQYF
TRBV29-1,.,TRBJ1-4,.,TGCAGCGTCCTGAATGAAAAACTGTTTTTT,CSVLNEKLFF
TRBV3-1/TRBV3-2,.,TRBJ1-2,.,TGTGCCAGCAGCCTCGACAGTTCTAACTATGGCTACACCTTC,CASSLDSSNYGYTF
TRBV6-9,.,TRBJ2-2,TRBD1,TGTGCCAGCAAAGACAGGGGGCACACCGGGGAGCTGTTTTTT,CASKDRGHTGELFF
TRBV28,.,TRBJ2-1,TRBD2,TGTGCCAGCAGTCCCGGGACTAGCGGGAGCAGTGAGCAGTTCTTC,CASSPGTSGSSEQFF
TRBV13,.,TRBJ2-3,.,TGTGCCAGCAGCCTCCTTTCAGGGGCGGACACAGATACGCAGTATTTT,CASSLLSGADTDTQYF
TRBV9,once,TRBJ2-1,.,TGTGCCAGCAGCGTAGGGTCGAGCTCCTACAATGAGCAGTTCTTC,CASSVGSSSYNEQFF
TRBV6-5,.,TRBJ2-7,.,TGTGCCAGCAGTTCCCCCCTACGGGGGGCCAACTACGAGCAGTACTTC,CASSSPLRGANYEQYF
TRBV4-2,.,TRBJ2-7,TRBD2,TGTGCCAGCAGCCAAGATCCCCCTTGCGGGGGGACCCCTCTACCCTACGAGCAGTACTTC,CASSQDPPCGGTPLPYEQYF
TRBV9,.,TRBJ2-1,TRBD2,TGTGCCAGCAGCTTGGCGGCGGGAGGGGGAACCTACAATGAGCAGTTCTTC,CASSLAAGGGTYNEQFF